Sequencing of this T cell receptor beta chain was carried out in a study of OX40 agonist ivuxolimab in advanced cancers. The wider study: Hepatocellular carcinoma, melanoma, renal cell or head and neck cancer affected the dose-escalation patients. Having had anti-PD-1, anti-PD-L1 or anti-CTLA-4 therapy before was allowed, and over 35% had some. Of mixed ages from about 20 to 80 and averaging 60 years, the group was about 86% male. General study findings and limits: Mean expanded clone counts were higher in CD8+ than CD4+ T cells.

V trimming: 7 bases; J trimming: 0 bases; junction bases outside the gene matches: 6. Germline V gene lookup returns CDR1 MNHNY and CDR2 SVGAGI (reference sequence). This CDR3 has 14 residues. Generated by immunoSEQ multiplex PCR, the TCRdb table keeps only in-frame clones and is missing some. The sample has roughly 120,000 clones; about nine tenths are singletons. Note on this clone: Its specificity is unknown.

The genes are TRBV6-6 and TRBJ2-7; TRBD1 matches 7 bases. Sequencing was performed on CD4+ or CD8+ T cells sorted from blood, taken in a trial of the OX40 agonist ivuxolimab. The clonotype originates from an adult with an advanced solid tumor such as melanoma, head and neck, liver or kidney cancer. The CDR3, as DNA: TGTGCCAGCACCTTGGCAGGGGGCTCCTACGAGCAGTACTTC. Protein: CASTLAGGSYEQYF.